Following are 30 T cell receptor beta chains from one sample sequenced in a study of spatial heterogeneity in lung cancer. One entry per CDR3 protein, called by TCRdb with MiXCR from the 5' RACE reads. This sample has over 45,000 distinct CDR3 sequences, with roughly 5% found just once. The time point was: sample taken at primary tumor resection. Whole RNA was taken from tumor, nontumor lung or frozen PBMC; it was then sequenced unsorted. The material sequenced was PBMCs, taken at surgery. These receptors were obtained from a male donor with early-stage non-small cell lung cancer.

This clonotype was observed at least ten times. The rearrangement links TRBV20-1 to TRBJ2-1; maybe TRBD2 (7 bases). The CDR3 runs 17 residues. V was shortened by 6 bases and J by 2 bases, with 23 bases between the two germline ends. CDR1 is DFQATT and CDR2 is SNEGSKA in the germline V gene (reference sequence). This CDR3 is CSAKALGGGPAYNEQFF. CDR3 DNA: TGCAGTGCCAAAGCTTTAGGGGGAGGGCCAGCCTACAATGAGCAGTTCTTC.

This clonotype showed up many times. The chain combines TRBV7-2 with TRBJ1-2, with 8 bases matching TRBD1. The germline gives CDR1 SGHTA, CDR2 FQGNSA. The ends lost 1 base at V and 5 bases at J; junction bases unmatched: 3. This CDR3 has 14 amino acids. The CDR3 DNA sequence: TGTGCCAGCAGCTTAGGGACAGGGAATTATGGCTACACCTTC. It encodes CASSLGTGNYGYTF.

This clonotype was seen ten or more times. V gene TRBV28 combines with J gene TRBJ1-5, with TRBD1 matching over 7 bases. This CDR3 has 14 residues. V lost 8 bases, J lost 8 bases, and 12 bases stayed unmatched. CDR1 MDHEN and CDR2 SYDVKM come from the germline V gene. In DNA form, the CDR3 reads TGTGCCAGCGGAAGTTTGACAGGGTTTGAGCCCCAGCATTTT. Protein: CASGSLTGFEPQHF.

This clonotype was observed many times. This chain uses TRBV19 with TRBJ2-1; 12 positions match TRBD1. The germline gives CDR1 LNHDA, CDR2 SQIVND (reference sequence). The V and J ends lost 0 bases and 5 bases, in that order; junction bases with no gene match: 5. This CDR3 contains 17 residues. CDR3 sequence: CASSIEGTGGINNEQFF. The CDR3 nucleotides read TGTGCCAGTAGTATAGAAGGGACAGGGGGCATAAACAATGAGCAGTTCTTC.

This clonotype came up many times. The chain carries TRBV5-4 and TRBJ2-3; TRBD2 matches at 8 bases. This CDR3 is built from 14 residues. Trimming removed 3 bases from V and 0 bases from J; junction bases left unmatched: 0. Germline assignment: CDR1 SGHNT and CDR2 YYREEE (reference sequence). CDR3: CASSSSGSTDTQYF. The CDR3 DNA reads as TGTGCCAGCAGCTCTAGCGGGAGCACAGATACGCAGTATTTT.

This clonotype has at least ten counts. The chain employs TRBV28 and TRBJ1-5; TRBD1 is a possible D gene (6 bases). The V gene lost 3 bases and the J gene lost 2 bases, with 11 bases spanning the gap. The germline gives CDR1 MDHEN, CDR2 SYDVKM. The CDR3 contains 15 residues. CDR3 sequence (DNA): TGTGCCAGCAGTTTGGGGGGCTGGGGCAATCAGCCCCAGCATTTT. This codes for CASSLGGWGNQPQHF.

This clonotype was recorded many times. The chain combines TRBV29-1 with TRBJ2-5, with 11 bases fitting TRBD1. Germline V gene sequence: CDR1 SQVTM, CDR2 ANQGSEA. J lost 5 bases, V lost 7 bases, and 12 bases had no gene match. The CDR3 loop spans 15 amino acids. CDR3 loop: CSAAKRTGGGETQYF. Written as DNA, the CDR3 is TGCAGCGCAGCGAAACGGACAGGGGGCGGCGAGACCCAGTACTTC.

This clonotype showed up many times. The V gene is TRBV29-1, the J gene TRBJ1-2; D uncertain. Germline CDR1 and CDR2: SQVTM and ANQGSEA. The CDR3 totals 13 residues. The ends were cut back, 4 bases at V and 4 bases at J, with 13 bases in the middle. The CDR3: CSVGVGFGYGYTF. The CDR3, as DNA: TGCAGCGTTGGGGTGGGATTTGGCTATGGCTACACCTTC.

At least ten counts were recorded for this clonotype. The chain combines TRBV28 with TRBJ2-7, with D possibly being TRBD1 (6 bases). Germline V gene sequence: CDR1 MDHEN, CDR2 SYDVKM. The CDR3 runs 13 residues. V lost 6 bases, J lost 4 bases, and 13 bases lay in between. The CDR3 DNA reads TGTGCCAGCAGCATCGGACAGTTATACGAGCAGTACTTC. This sequence encodes CASSIGQLYEQYF. Full variable domain (remainder filled in from reference TRBV28 and TRBJ2-7): DVKVTQSSRYLVKRTGEKVFLECVQDMDHENMFWYRQDPGLGLRLIYFSYDVKMKEKGDIPEGYSVSREKKERFSLILESASTNQTSMYLCASSIGQLYEQYFGPGTRLTVT.

At least ten counts were recorded for this clonotype. The chain combines TRBV6-7 with TRBJ2-7, with D tentatively TRBD1 (7 bases). TRBV6-7 is marked as an open reading frame, function uncertain. CDR3 length equals 13 residues. V dropped 7 bases and J dropped 7 bases, with 17 bases sitting between them. The CDR3 DNA reads as TGTGCCAGCATTCTCAAGGGGGCGGGGGAGCAGTACTTC. Its translation: CASILKGAGEQYF.

In this sample, this clonotype turned up many times. CDR3 loop: CASSRDGRNYEQYF. In nucleotides, the CDR3 is TGTGCCAGCAGTCGCGACGGACGGAATTACGAGCAGTACTTC. The chain carries TRBV6-6 and TRBJ2-7, with D uncertain. The germline V gene has CDR1 MNHNY and CDR2 SVGAGI (reference sequence). The CDR3 has 14 residues. Deletions cut 5 bases from V and 4 bases from J, with 15 bases between.

This clonotype was seen at least ten times. V and J are TRBV28 and TRBJ1-1, with unresolved D. V lost 4 bases, J lost 5 bases, and 11 bases lay in between. This CDR3 spans 13 amino acids. Germline V gene sequence: CDR1 MDHEN, CDR2 SYDVKM. CDR3 nucleotide sequence: TGTGCCAGCAGTTACGCTTGGGGTACTGAAGCTTTCTTT. Amino acids: CASSYAWGTEAFF.

This clonotype was counted at least ten times. DNA for the CDR3: TGTGCCAGCAGCCCCGGGGACACAACTAATGAAAAACTGTTTTTT. Translation: CASSPGDTTNEKLFF. This chain connects TRBV5-8 to TRBJ1-4, with D possibly being TRBD1 (6 bases). The CDR3 loop spans 15 amino acids. V lost 4 bases and J 0 bases, leaving 10 bases between the germline ends. Looked up from germline, CDR1 is SGHTS and CDR2 is YDEGEE.

This clonotype was seen many times. The CDR3 reads CAISEYGGSPPGELFF. In nucleotides, the CDR3 is TGTGCCATCAGTGAGTACGGCGGGAGCCCCCCCGGGGAGCTGTTTTTT. The chain uses TRBV10-3 and TRBJ2-2, with 7 bases that match TRBD2. From germline, CDR1 is ENHRY and CDR2 SYGVKD. This CDR3 contains 16 residues. Unmatched junction bases numbered 8, after V lost 1 base and J lost 6 bases.

This clonotype was found many times. The chain couples TRBV5-1 to TRBJ2-7; 11 nucleotides agree with TRBD1. This CDR3 is 14 amino acids long. From germline, CDR1 is SGHRS and CDR2 YFSETQ. V lost 3 bases to trimming and J lost 2 bases; unmatched junction nucleotides: 1. This CDR3 reads CASSSGQGAYEQYF. The CDR3 DNA follows: TGCGCCAGCAGCTCGGGACAGGGGGCCTACGAGCAGTACTTC.

The genes are TRBV7-3 and TRBJ2-2, with D perhaps matching TRBD2 (5 bases). This CDR3 has 15 residues. Per germline, CDR1 SGHTA and CDR2 FQGTGA. The germline V and J ends were trimmed by 0 bases and 5 bases, with 10 bases remaining between them. The CDR3 coding sequence is TGTGCCAGCAGCTTAACGTTTCCGGGGACCGGGGAGCTGTTTTTT. Translating it yields CASSLTFPGTGELFF.

This clonotype occurred many times. The rearrangement joins TRBV27 to TRBJ2-7; 8 bases are shared with TRBD2. Germline V gene lookup returns CDR1 MNHEY and CDR2 SMNVEV (reference sequence). The CDR3 spans 15 residues. The ends lost 2 bases at V and 4 bases at J; junction bases unmatched: 7. CDR3 protein: CASSLGSGSGYEQYF. CDR3 sequence (DNA): TGTGCCAGCAGTTTAGGGAGCGGGAGTGGATACGAGCAGTACTTC.

This clonotype came up many times. This chain uses TRBV29-1 with TRBJ1-1; no clear D gene. Germline CDR1 is SQVTM and CDR2 is ANQGSEA. The CDR3 is 11 residues long. Trimming took off 6 bases at V and 4 bases at J, with 9 bases between the two ends. In DNA form, the CDR3 reads TGCAGCGTCCCCTGGGGCACTGAAGCTTTCTTT. Translating gives CSVPWGTEAFF.

This clonotype came up many times. The CDR3 here is CASNWGPADTGELFF. In nucleotides, the CDR3 is TGTGCCAGCAACTGGGGTCCCGCGGACACCGGGGAGCTGTTTTTT. The chain has TRBV6-1 and TRBJ2-2; D gene unclear. Trimming took 7 bases from V and 3 from J, leaving 15 bases between them. CDR3 size: 15 residues. CDR1 MNHNS and CDR2 SASEGT come from the germline V gene.

This clonotype appeared many times. V usage is TRBV5-1 and J usage is TRBJ2-5; TRBD2 agrees at 10 bases. The CDR3 has 15 amino acids. Germline CDR1 and CDR2: SGHRS and YFSETQ. After removal of 3 bases from V and 4 bases from J, the junction contained 6 bases not matched to a gene. CDR3 sequence (DNA): TGCGCCAGCAGCTCTAGCGGGAGTCGGGGAGAGACCCAGTACTTC. It is translated as CASSSSGSRGETQYF. The entire variable domain, with the rest obtained from reference TRBV5-1 and TRBJ2-5, is as follows: KAGVTQTPRYLIKTRGQQVTLSCSPISGHRSVSWYQQTPGQGLQFLFEYFSETQRNKGNFPGRFSGRQFSNSRSEMNVSTLELGDSALYLCASSSSGSRGETQYFGPGTRLLVL.

This clonotype was observed at least ten times. V gene TRBV6-5 combines with J gene TRBJ2-7, with 9 bases identical to TRBD2. Germline-derived CDR1 and CDR2 are MNHEY and SVGAGI. J gave up 3 bases and V 5 bases, and 5 bases lay outside the gene matches. The CDR3 contains 14 residues. CDR3 nucleotide sequence: TGTGCCAGCAGTCGACTAGCGGACTTCTACGAGCAGTACTTC. Its protein product is CASSRLADFYEQYF.

There are many counts of this clonotype. The rearrangement joins TRBV29-1 to TRBJ2-7; tentative D call: TRBD2 (6 bases). Germline lookup yields CDR1 SQVTM and CDR2 ANQGSEA. V lost 3 bases and J lost 6, with 21 bases in between. This CDR3 region has 15 residues. CDR3 DNA sequence: TGCAGCGTTGACAAATCCGGGACTCCGGCCAGCGAGCAGTACTTC. This codes for CSVDKSGTPASEQYF.

This clonotype was detected ten times or more. V usage is TRBV27 and J usage is TRBJ2-3, with D perhaps assigned TRBD1 or TRBD2 (5 bases each). Germline CDR1 and CDR2: MNHEY and SMNVEV (reference sequence). V gave up 6 bases and J gave up 2 bases, with 12 bases separating them. The CDR3 is 14 amino acids. In nucleotides, the CDR3 is TGTGCCAGCAGCCTGGGGACCCACACAGATACGCAGTATTTT. Translated: CASSLGTHTDTQYF.

This clonotype was detected ten times or more. The chain links TRBV15 to TRBJ1-5; the D is unclear. This CDR3 comprises 12 residues. Per the germline V gene, CDR1 is LNHNV and CDR2 is YYDKDF (reference sequence). The ends were cut back, 0 bases at V and 8 bases at J, with 5 bases in the middle. This chain's CDR3 is CATSREWEPQHF. The CDR3 DNA reads as TGTGCCACCAGCAGAGAGTGGGAGCCCCAGCATTTT.

The V call is TRBV5-8, the J call TRBJ2-2, with D possibly being TRBD1 or TRBD2 (5 bases each). Germline V gives CDR1 SGHTS, CDR2 YDEGEE. The CDR3 has 13 residues. V was trimmed by 5 bases and J by 4 bases, leaving 9 bases between them. The CDR3 is CASRMRGTGELFF. CDR3 DNA: TGTGCCAGCAGGATGAGGGGCACCGGGGAGCTGTTTTTT.

There are many counts of this clonotype. This chain uses TRBV20-1 with TRBJ2-7; possibly TRBD1 or TRBD2 for D (5 bases each). The germline gives CDR1 DFQATT, CDR2 SNEGSKA (reference sequence). Trimming cost V 5 bases and J 1 base, with 12 bases left between them. This CDR3 has 13 residues. CDR3 sequence: CSALGVNSYEQYF. CDR3 bases: TGCAGTGCTCTGGGGGTTAATTCCTACGAGCAGTACTTC.

This clonotype was counted ten times or more. This chain connects TRBV20-1 to TRBJ2-3; D may correspond to TRBD1 or TRBD2 (5 bases each). Trimming removed 3 bases at V and 3 bases at J, with 10 bases between. CDR1 is DFQATT and CDR2 is SNEGSKA in the germline V gene (reference sequence). The CDR3 is made up of 13 amino acids. The CDR3 region is CSARPGSTDTQYF. Written as DNA, the CDR3 is TGCAGTGCTAGGCCAGGGAGTACAGATACGCAGTATTTT.

Many counts were recorded for this clonotype. The rearrangement joins TRBV3-1 to TRBJ2-2; 8 bases agree with TRBD2. The length of the CDR3 is 16 residues. V trimming: 0 bases; J trimming: 6 bases; junction bases outside the gene matches: 6. Germline CDR1 and CDR2: LGHDT and YNNKEL (reference sequence). The CDR3 nucleotides read TGTGCCAGCAGCCAAGATTTGGGGACTAGGGCCGGGGAGCTGTTTTTT. Its translation: CASSQDLGTRAGELFF.

This clonotype was recorded at least ten times. The rearrangement uses TRBV25-1 and TRBJ1-1, with unresolved D. The CDR3 has 11 amino acids. The ends were cut back, 7 bases at V and 7 bases at J, with 10 bases in the middle. Germline V lookup: CDR1 MGHDK, CDR2 SYGVNS. The CDR3 bases are TGTGCCAGCAAAGAGGGTTTTGAAGCTTTCTTT. Translation gives CASKEGFEAFF.

Many counts were recorded for this clonotype. V and J are TRBV12-3 or TRBV12-4 and TRBJ2-4; D tentatively reads TRBD1 or TRBD2 (5 bases each). The CDR3 totals 16 residues. V was cut by 5 bases and J by 0 bases, with 14 bases left in between. CDR3 coding DNA: TGTGCCAGCAGTCCCGGGACGGTCCTAGCCAAAAACATTCAGTACTTC. Translated, it gives CASSPGTVLAKNIQYF.